The T cell receptor (beta chain) under discussion was sequenced for a study of T-cell reconstitution after alpha-beta-depleted transplantation in children (TCRdb year 2016). As for the study more broadly: T-cell immune reconstitution after TCRalphabeta/CD19-depleted allogeneic hematopoietic cell transplantation in children was quantitatively tracked in the study by means of TCR repertoire profiling.

On this clonotype: The antigen this receptor binds is unknown. No much larger clone exists at a distance of one base, and base qualities are not known.

Receptor libraries were prepared by PCR. The instrument given in TCRdb is Illumina HiSeq 2500. TCR libraries were prepared with molecular barcoding, using unique molecular identifiers to normalize TCRbeta repertoire quantification. TCRdb reprocessed the public reads (quality trimming at Q25 with fastp, clone calling with MiXCR) and kept in-frame beta chains. Rows merge per CDR3 protein into single entries with the most common DNA and genes. The sample records hundreds of thousands of distinct CDR3 sequences, about 9.5% of which are singletons. The ten largest make up about 6.2% of the sample. The receptor comes from a human donor who donated a stem cell graft to a child with acute lymphoblastic leukemia. The sample consisted of PBMCs from the stem cell graft donor, taken from the stem cell graft.

The CDR3 amino acid sequence is: CASSHKSRGNIPFEQYF. The DNA sequence follows: TGTGCCAGCTCCCACAAGTCCAGGGGAAATATTCCCTTCGAGCAGTACTTC. This receptor chain uses TRBV18 and TRBJ2-7; perhaps TRBD1 is the D gene, with 6 bases matching. From cysteine to phenylalanine, the CDR3 is 17 amino acids long. Only the CDR3 portion is preserved as DNA: 51 bases, with reading frame beginning at the first base. The germline V gene specifies KGHSH as CDR1 and LQKENI as CDR2. The junction shows trimming of 6 bases on V and 6 bases on J, plus 27 bases between the germline ends.